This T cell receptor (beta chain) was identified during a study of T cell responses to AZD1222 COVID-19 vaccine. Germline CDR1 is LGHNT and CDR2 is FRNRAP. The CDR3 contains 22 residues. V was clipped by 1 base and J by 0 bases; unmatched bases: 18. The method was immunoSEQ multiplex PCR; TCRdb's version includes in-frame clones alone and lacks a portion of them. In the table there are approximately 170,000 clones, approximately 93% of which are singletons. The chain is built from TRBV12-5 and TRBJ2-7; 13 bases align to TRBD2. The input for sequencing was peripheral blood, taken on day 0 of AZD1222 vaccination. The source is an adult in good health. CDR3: CASGLATEFGTSGEESSYEQYF. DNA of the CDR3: TGTGCTAGTGGTTTGGCGACGGAATTTGGGACTAGCGGGGAGGAAAGCTCCTACGAGCAGTACTTC.